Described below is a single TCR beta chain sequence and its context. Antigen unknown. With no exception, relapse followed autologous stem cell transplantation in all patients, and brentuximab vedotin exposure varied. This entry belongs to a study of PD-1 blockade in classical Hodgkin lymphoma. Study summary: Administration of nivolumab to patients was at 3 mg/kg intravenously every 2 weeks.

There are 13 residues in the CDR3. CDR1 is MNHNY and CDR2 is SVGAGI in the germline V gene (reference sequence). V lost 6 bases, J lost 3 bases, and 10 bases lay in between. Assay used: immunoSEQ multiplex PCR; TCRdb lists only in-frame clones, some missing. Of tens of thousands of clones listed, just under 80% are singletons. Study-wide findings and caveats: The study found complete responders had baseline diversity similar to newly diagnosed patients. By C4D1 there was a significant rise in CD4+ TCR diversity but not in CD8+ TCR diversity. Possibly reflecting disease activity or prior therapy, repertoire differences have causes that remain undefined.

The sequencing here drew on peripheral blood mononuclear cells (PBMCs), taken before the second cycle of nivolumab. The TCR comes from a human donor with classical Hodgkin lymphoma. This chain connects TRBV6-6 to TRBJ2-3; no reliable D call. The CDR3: CASRSFRTDTQYF. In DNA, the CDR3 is TGTGCCAGCAGGTCCTTTCGGACAGATACGCAGTATTTT.